A selection of T cell receptor beta chains follows, all from one sample in a study of blood T cell repertoires in COVID-19. TCRdb's copy holds only in-frame clones and misses some; the assay was immunoSEQ multiplex PCR. The sample lists 300,000 or so clones, about 90% seen once, with roughly 3.6% in the top ten. The sample consisted of peripheral blood. Receptors were obtained from a woman aged 40 to 50 with acute or convalescent COVID-19. The CDR3 runs from the conserved cysteine through the conserved F or W. The order of the fields is clone size, V gene, J gene, D gene, CDR3 DNA, CDR3 protein. A D gene is named only where the DNA matches it firmly. Where a row states a size, it is once, few, many or the class of an expanded clone; other rows omit it.

clone_size: once; v_call: TRBV5-1; j_call: TRBJ2-1; d_call: TRBD2; cdr3_nt: TGCGCCAGCAGCTTGGCTAGCGGGGGGAATGAGCAGTTCTTC; cdr3_aa: CASSLASGGNEQFF
clone_size: -; v_call: TRBV5-5; j_call: TRBJ1-3; d_call: TRBD1; cdr3_nt: TGTGCCAGCAGCCCCAGGGGGACTCTTTACACCATATATTTT; cdr3_aa: CASSPRGTLYTIYF
clone_size: -; v_call: TRBV30; j_call: TRBJ1-2; d_call: -; cdr3_nt: TGTGCCTGCGATATCGGGGAGCGGGGCTATGGCTACACCTTC; cdr3_aa: CACDIGERGYGYTF
clone_size: few; v_call: TRBV4-1; j_call: TRBJ1-2; d_call: TRBD1; cdr3_nt: TGCGCCAGCAGCCCCCAAAGCGGGGGGACAGACGTCAGCTATGGCTACACCTTC; cdr3_aa: CASSPQSGGTDVSYGYTF
clone_size: -; v_call: TRBV4-2; j_call: TRBJ1-1; d_call: TRBD1; cdr3_nt: TGTGCCAGCAGCCACAGGGACAGGGTCGACGAGAACACTGAAGCTTTCTTT; cdr3_aa: CASSHRDRVDENTEAFF
clone_size: -; v_call: TRBV30; j_call: TRBJ1-1; d_call: -; cdr3_nt: TGTGCCTGGAGTGTATTTCGGGGGGAAGCTTTCTTT; cdr3_aa: CAWSVFRGEAFF
clone_size: -; v_call: TRBV4-1; j_call: TRBJ1-4; d_call: -; cdr3_nt: TGCGCCAGCAGCCAAGGGGTTCGGGGTGAAAAACTGTTTTTT; cdr3_aa: CASSQGVRGEKLFF
clone_size: -; v_call: TRBV25-1; j_call: TRBJ2-3; d_call: -; cdr3_nt: TGTGCCAGCAGTTCGAGCACAGATACGCAGTATTTT; cdr3_aa: CASSSSTDTQYF
clone_size: -; v_call: TRBV15; j_call: TRBJ2-5; d_call: TRBD1; cdr3_nt: TGTGCCACCAGCAGAGGTACGGAAAGCAGGGGGCAAGAGACCCAGTACTTC; cdr3_aa: CATSRGTESRGQETQYF
clone_size: -; v_call: TRBV27; j_call: TRBJ1-1; d_call: -; cdr3_nt: TGTGCCAGCAGGGACAGAGAGAACACTGAAGCTTTCTTT; cdr3_aa: CASRDRENTEAFF
clone_size: -; v_call: TRBV20-1; j_call: TRBJ1-3; d_call: TRBD1; cdr3_nt: TGCAGTGCTAGTGATGGGAGGAGGGGGCGGGGAACTGGAAACACCATATATTTT; cdr3_aa: CSASDGRRGRGTGNTIYF
clone_size: -; v_call: TRBV30; j_call: TRBJ1-4; d_call: TRBD1; cdr3_nt: TGTGCCTCCTCAGGGGGCTCAACTAATGAAAAACTGTTTTTT; cdr3_aa: CASSGGSTNEKLFF
clone_size: -; v_call: TRBV6-5; j_call: TRBJ1-3; d_call: -; cdr3_nt: TGTGCCAGCACCCGACGGGACTCTGGAAACACCATATATTTT; cdr3_aa: CASTRRDSGNTIYF
clone_size: -; v_call: TRBV30; j_call: TRBJ1-1; d_call: -; cdr3_nt: TGTGCCCAGACAGATAACACTGAAGCTTTCTTT; cdr3_aa: CAQTDNTEAFF
clone_size: -; v_call: TRBV5-1; j_call: TRBJ2-3; d_call: TRBD2; cdr3_nt: TGCGCCAGCAGTACGGGGGGGTCAGATACGCAGTATTTT; cdr3_aa: CASSTGGSDTQYF
clone_size: -; v_call: TRBV9; j_call: TRBJ2-1; d_call: TRBD1; cdr3_nt: TGTGCCAGCAGCCAAACAGGGGCCAATGAGCAGTTCTTC; cdr3_aa: CASSQTGANEQFF